The rows below give T cell receptor beta chains drawn from one sample of a study of CD4 T cells in relation to SARS-CoV-2 and coronaviruses. The table came from immunoSEQ multiplex PCR; TCRdb's copy has only in-frame clones and leaves some out. The sample lists about 54,000 clones, 92% seen once, with about 0.36% in the top ten. Sequencing was carried out using naive CD4+ T cells from PBMCs. These receptors were obtained from an adult with COVID-19. Both conserved end residues are part of each CDR3. The D gene is left open where the match is weak. Size is stated for part of the rows, as once, few or many counts, or as a class when the clone is expanded.

TRBJ2-7,-,TRBV7-9,-,CASSLTGYYEQYF,TGTGCCAGCAGCTTAACGGGATACTACGAGCAGTACTTC
TRBJ1-2,-,TRBV5-6,-,CASSLAPGNGYTF,TGTGCCAGCAGCTTGGCTCCCGGGAATGGCTACACCTTC
TRBJ2-2,-,TRBV7-9,TRBD1,CASSRSGQGNTGELFF,TGTGCCAGCAGCAGATCGGGACAGGGGAACACCGGGGAGCTGTTTTTT
TRBJ2-7,-,TRBV5-5,-,CASSWGGGEFYEQYF,TGTGCCAGCAGCTGGGGAGGGGGGGAGTTCTACGAGCAGTACTTC
TRBJ2-1,-,TRBV5-1,TRBD2,CASSLSLRESNEQFF,TGCGCCAGCAGCTTGTCTCTGCGGGAGAGCAATGAGCAGTTCTTC
TRBJ2-1,-,TRBV6-5,-,CARGIKRGENEQFF,TGTGCCAGGGGGATTAAGAGGGGGGAAAATGAGCAGTTCTTC
TRBJ1-1,-,TRBV7-3,-,CASSRTLNTEAFF,TGTGCCAGCAGCCGGACGTTGAACACTGAAGCTTTCTTT
TRBJ2-1,-,TRBV10-2,TRBD2,CASSEVTSGRFGEQFF,TGCGCCAGCAGTGAGGTGACTAGCGGGAGGTTCGGTGAGCAGTTCTTC
TRBJ2-3,-,TRBV12-5,-,CASGLNTDTQYF,TGTGCTAGTGGCTTGAATACAGATACGCAGTATTTT
TRBJ2-1,-,TRBV7-8,-,CASSLDGARDNEQFF,TGTGCCAGCAGCTTAGATGGGGCGAGGGACAATGAGCAGTTCTTC
TRBJ1-1,few,TRBV7-9,-,CASSPGDRFNTEAFF,TGTGCCAGCAGCCCAGGGGACCGCTTCAACACTGAAGCTTTCTTT
TRBJ2-3,-,TRBV6-2/TRBV6-3,-,CASSYLIEREPRDTQYF,TGTGCCAGCAGTTACCTCATTGAACGGGAGCCCAGGGATACGCAGTATTTT
TRBJ2-1,-,TRBV5-1,-,CASSLAPGNEQFF,TGCGCCAGCAGCTTGGCGCCGGGGAATGAGCAGTTCTTC
TRBJ2-1,-,TRBV7-2,-,CASTLGRAGRTEQFF,TGTGCCAGCACCTTGGGCAGGGCGGGACGGACTGAGCAGTTCTTC
TRBJ2-7,-,TRBV29-1,-,CSVVRDKAYEQYF,TGCAGCGTCGTCCGGGACAAAGCCTACGAGCAGTACTTC
TRBJ1-2,-,TRBV29-1,-,CSVEPDRTYGYTF,TGCAGCGTTGAACCTGACAGAACCTATGGCTACACCTTC
TRBJ2-7,-,TRBV5-6,TRBD1,CASSLCGQGAIRLCEQYF,TGTGCCAGCAGCTTGTGCGGACAGGGGGCTATACGTCTTTGCGAGCAGTACTTC
TRBJ2-1,-,TRBV7-7,TRBD2,CASPLEGTSGTYNEQFF,TGTGCCAGCCCGTTGGAAGGGACTAGCGGCACCTACAATGAGCAGTTCTTC
TRBJ2-7,-,TRBV5-6,-,CASSRDGEVEQYF,TGTGCCAGCAGCCGGGACGGGGAAGTCGAGCAGTACTTC
TRBJ1-3,-,TRBV28,-,CASIALVTGLSGNTIYF,TGTGCCAGCATAGCGTTGGTAACAGGCCTCTCTGGAAACACCATATATTTT
TRBJ2-7,-,TRBV30,-,CAWLNSGAYEQYF,TGTGCCTGGTTAAACAGTGGGGCCTACGAGCAGTACTTC
TRBJ2-7,few,TRBV2,TRBD2,CASSEGLAQTRTIYEQYF,TGTGCCAGCAGCGAGGGACTAGCCCAGACACGGACCATCTACGAGCAGTACTTC
TRBJ2-1,-,TRBV5-5,-,CASSIRTTALYNEQFF,TGTGCCAGCAGCATAAGGACCACTGCATTATACAATGAGCAGTTCTTC
TRBJ2-3,once,TRBV5-1,-,CASSGNPTSTDTQYF,TGCGCCAGCAGCGGGAATCCTACTAGCACAGATACGCAGTATTTT